What follows are 24 T cell receptor beta chains derived from one specimen sequenced in a study of cytomegalovirus exposure and HLA in healthy donors. 60 Vbeta and 13 Jbeta primers were used in PCR. The assay was immunoSEQ multiplex PCR, and TCRdb's table has in-frame clones only and misses some. The sample consists of under 200,000 clones, 80% to 90% of them appearing once. The sequenced material came from PBMCs. The receptors originated from a man younger than 35 in good health and CMV-seronegative.

This sequence joins TRBV7-9 and TRBJ1-2; D gene uncertain. Between the trimmed V and J ends, which lost 5 bases and 4 bases, there was a span of 17 bases. This CDR3 is 15 amino acids long. Germline V gene data show CDR1 as SEHNR and CDR2 as FQNEAQ (reference sequence). The CDR3 protein is CASSLSSTSVYGYTF. CDR3 DNA: TGTGCCAGCAGCCTGAGTTCGACCAGCGTCTATGGCTACACCTTC.

This clone appeared a few times. This chain links TRBV6-5 with TRBJ2-7; 8 bases map to TRBD1. The CDR3 length is 14 residues. Germline loops: CDR1 MNHEY, CDR2 SVGAGI. Trimming at V came to 5 bases and at J to 7 bases, leaving 10 bases not matched to a gene. The CDR3 region is CASSASQGAGEQYF. The CDR3 DNA reads as TGTGCCAGCAGTGCATCCCAGGGGGCGGGAGAGCAGTACTTC.

CDR3 residues: CASSQNRNLGAPLHF. Written as DNA, the CDR3 is TGTGCCAGCAGTCAAAACAGAAATTTAGGGGCACCCCTCCACTTT. The V and J genes are TRBV27 and TRBJ1-6; the D gene is possibly TRBD1 (5 bases). The ends were cut back, 5 bases at V and 11 bases at J, with 19 bases in the middle. Germline V lookup: CDR1 MNHEY, CDR2 SMNVEV (reference sequence). The CDR3 loop spans 15 amino acids.

This clone was seen a single time. The rearrangement uses TRBV7-3 and TRBJ2-2, with 10 nucleotides matching TRBD2. V shed 5 bases, J shed 5 bases, and the junction held 2 bases outside the gene matches. This CDR3 comprises 14 residues. Germline V gene data show CDR1 as SGHTA and CDR2 as FQGTGA. CDR3 amino acids: CASSAGLATGELFF. The CDR3 nucleotides are TGTGCCAGCAGCGCGGGACTAGCGACCGGGGAGCTGTTTTTT. Complete variable domain (other parts from reference TRBV7-3 and TRBJ2-2): GAGVSQTPSNKVTEKGKYVELRCDPISGHTALYWYRQSLGQGPEFLIYFQGTGAADDSGLPNDRFFAVRPEGSVSTLKIQRTERGDSAVYLCASSAGLATGELFFGEGSRLTVL.

The J gene is TRBJ1-1, the V gene TRBV10-3; D may be TRBD1 (6 bases). V dropped 4 bases and J dropped 4 bases, with 13 bases sitting between them. Germline V gene lookup returns CDR1 ENHRY and CDR2 SYGVKD. The length of the CDR3 is 14 residues. This chain's CDR3 is CAISGTDRTTEAFF. CDR3 bases: TGTGCCATCAGTGGGACAGATCGCACCACTGAAGCTTTCTTT.

The chain uses TRBV7-9 and TRBJ1-1; TRBD1 matches 7 bases. Germline CDR1 reads SEHNR; CDR2 reads FQNEAQ (reference sequence). V dropped 4 bases and J dropped 3; count of bases not matched to a gene: 11. This CDR3 has 16 residues. As DNA, the CDR3 is TGTGCCAGCAGCTCCTCTCCGACAGGGTTGGACACTGAAGCTTTCTTT. It is translated as CASSSSPTGLDTEAFF.

The genes are TRBV28 and TRBJ2-5, with D maybe TRBD1 (5 bases). Trimming took 2 bases from V and 7 from J, leaving 5 bases between them. The germline V gene has CDR1 MDHEN and CDR2 SYDVKM. The CDR3 is 11 residues long. CDR3 DNA sequence: TGTGCCAGCAGTTTAAGGGGGACCCAGTACTTC. This gives the protein CASSLRGTQYF.

This chain connects TRBV5-1 to TRBJ2-5, with TRBD1 matching over 7 bases. Germline V lookup: CDR1 SGHRS, CDR2 YFSETQ. V lost 0 bases and J lost 5; bases outside the gene matches: 4. The CDR3 is 14 amino acids. As DNA, the CDR3 is TGCGCCAGCAGCTTGGCCGACAGGGCTGAGACCCAGTACTTC. As protein: CASSLADRAETQYF.

The chain has TRBV4-1 and TRBJ1-1; D might be TRBD1 (6 bases). Germline assignment: CDR1 MGHRA and CDR2 YSYEKL. The CDR3 is 17 amino acids. With 0 bases removed from V and 0 bases from J, the gap between germline ends came to 14 bases. CDR3 coding DNA: TGCGCCAGCAGCCAAGATTCAGGGCAGGGGATGAACACTGAAGCTTTCTTT. It encodes CASSQDSGQGMNTEAFF.

The chain carries TRBV7-2 and TRBJ2-3, with TRBD2 matching over 14 bases. Germline values: CDR1 SGHTA, CDR2 FQGNSA. The CDR3 is made up of 17 amino acids. J gave up 1 base and V 5 bases, and 5 bases lay outside the gene matches. CDR3 in DNA: TGTGCCAGCAGCACAGGACTAGCGGGAGGTCGCACAGATACGCAGTATTTT. Residues: CASSTGLAGGRTDTQYF. Supplemented by reference TRBV7-2 and TRBJ2-3, the full variable domain reads GAGVSQSPSNKVTEKGKDVELRCDPISGHTALYWYRQSLGQGLEFLIYFQGNSAPDKSGLPSDRFSAERTGGSVSTLTIQRTQQEDSAVYLCASSTGLAGGRTDTQYFGPGTRLTVL.

CDR3 coding DNA: TGTGCCAGCAGCTCTATGACAGGTGGGATCAATGGCTACACCTTC. It yields the protein CASSSMTGGINGYTF. V is TRBV11-2 and J is TRBJ1-2, with D perhaps matching TRBD1 (6 bases). The length of the CDR3 is 15 residues. Trimming took 4 bases from V and 6 from J, leaving 18 bases between them. Germline V gene sequence: CDR1 SGHAT, CDR2 FQNNGV.

The chain recombines TRBV10-3 with TRBJ1-1; TRBD1 matches at 7 bases. Germline trimming cut 3 bases from V and 4 bases from J; bases unmatched to any gene: 8. Germline CDR1 reads ENHRY; CDR2 reads SYGVKD. The CDR3 length is 15 residues. The CDR3 loop is CAISETGVKGTEAFF. CDR3 nucleotide sequence: TGTGCCATCAGTGAAACAGGGGTGAAGGGCACTGAAGCTTTCTTT.

V and J are TRBV7-6 and TRBJ2-7, with 8 bases identical to TRBD2. The CDR3 extends over 13 amino acids. The V gene end was trimmed by 2 bases and the J gene end by 9 bases; junction bases not matched to a gene: 6. Germline lookup yields CDR1 SGHVS and CDR2 FNYEAQ. CDR3 in amino acids: CASSLSGTSGQYF. CDR3 nucleotides: TGTGCCAGCAGCTTATCCGGTACTAGCGGGCAGTACTTC.

In this sample, this clone turned up a few times. This chain uses TRBV7-2 with TRBJ2-5, with a tentative D call TRBD1 (6 bases). There are 17 residues in the CDR3. The germline CDR1 and CDR2 sequences are SGHTA and FQGNSA. V was shortened by 3 bases and J by 1 base, with 18 bases between the two germline ends. CDR3 sequence reads: CASSFTLPWTVQETQYF. The CDR3 DNA follows: TGTGCCAGCAGCTTTACCCTCCCTTGGACAGTCCAAGAGACCCAGTACTTC.

V gene TRBV6-6 combines with J gene TRBJ2-1; D might be TRBD2 (6 bases). The CDR3 is made up of 16 amino acids. Germline assignment: CDR1 MNHNY and CDR2 SVGAGI (reference sequence). Trimming pared 2 bases from V and 7 bases from J, leaving 18 bases between. CDR3 coding DNA: TGTGCCAGCAGTTACATCAGCGGGCCACACGGGAATGAGCAGTTCTTC. This codes for CASSYISGPHGNEQFF.

The rearrangement uses TRBV28 and TRBJ2-7, with D perhaps matching TRBD1 (6 bases). In germline, CDR1 is MDHEN, CDR2 SYDVKM. V shed 5 bases and J shed 3 bases, with 14 bases lying between them. This CDR3 is 14 amino acids long. CDR3 nucleotide sequence: TGTGCCAGCAGTCCAAGACAGGTCTTCTACGAGCAGTACTTC. Translation gives CASSPRQVFYEQYF.

The CDR3 here is CASSEQGPYEQYF. In DNA, the CDR3 is TGTGCCAGCAGTGAACAGGGCCCTTACGAGCAGTACTTC. This chain joins TRBV2 and TRBJ2-7; D perhaps matches TRBD1 (5 bases). The CDR3 spans 13 residues. Between the trimmed V and J ends, which lost 2 bases and 4 bases, there was a span of 9 bases. Germline V lookup: CDR1 SNHLY, CDR2 FYNNEI.

The chain couples TRBV4-3 to TRBJ1-4, with unresolved D. V lost 0 bases and J lost 3, with 8 bases in between. Looked up from germline, CDR1 is LGHNA and CDR2 is YSLEER. The length of the CDR3 is 15 residues. The CDR3 region is CASSQDRGANEKLFF. The CDR3 DNA sequence: TGCGCCAGCAGCCAAGATCGGGGTGCTAATGAAAAACTGTTTTTT.

The V call is TRBV9, the J call TRBJ1-1, with D perhaps TRBD1 (5 bases). The V gene's germline CDR1 is SGDLS and CDR2 YYNGEE. This CDR3 region has 12 residues. V was clipped by 4 bases and J by 10 bases, with 14 bases between them. Here the CDR3 reads CASSSGAGGAFF. In DNA, the CDR3 is TGTGCCAGCAGCAGCGGGGCCGGCGGAGCTTTCTTT.

The chain joins TRBV7-2 to TRBJ2-2; the match to TRBD1 covers 10 bases. The junction had 13 bases not matched to a gene; V was cut back by 5 bases and J by 4 bases. The CDR3 is 18 residues long. The germline V gene encodes CDR1 SGHTA and CDR2 FQGNSA. CDR3 nucleotides: TGTGCCAGCAGCCGCCAACACGGGGGACAGGGGCGCACCGGGGAGCTGTTTTTT. As protein: CASSRQHGGQGRTGELFF.

The chain carries TRBV5-4 and TRBJ1-1; TRBD1 matches at 8 bases. The V segment lost 0 bases and the J segment 1 base; nucleotides outside the gene matches: 2. There are 15 residues in the CDR3. Germline assignment: CDR1 SGHNT and CDR2 YYREEE (reference sequence). CDR3 protein: CASSLATGENTEAFF. CDR3 coding DNA: TGTGCCAGCAGCTTGGCGACAGGGGAGAACACTGAAGCTTTCTTT.

The rearrangement links TRBV11-2 to TRBJ2-5; a weak D match, TRBD1 (5 bases). The CDR3 length is 13 residues. V lost 1 base to trimming and J lost 6 bases, with 9 bases between them. Germline-derived CDR1 and CDR2 are SGHAT and FQNNGV. CDR3 nucleotide sequence: TGTGCCAGCAGCTTAGTTCAGGGTCAGACCCAGTACTTC. Protein sequence: CASSLVQGQTQYF.

CDR3 coding DNA: TGTGCCAGCAGCTTGTCCAGGGCTCGCTCCTACGAGCAGTACTTC. Residues: CASSLSRARSYEQYF. V gene TRBV5-5 combines with J gene TRBJ2-7; weak D call: TRBD1 (5 bases). Germline V gene lookup returns CDR1 SGHKS and CDR2 YYEKEE (reference sequence). This CDR3 has 15 amino acids. V gave up 1 base and J gave up 0 bases, with 11 bases separating them.

The gene calls are TRBV9 and TRBJ2-1; 8 nucleotides match TRBD2. CDR1 is SGDLS, CDR2 YYNGEE, per germline. V lost 4 bases to trimming and J lost 0 bases; unmatched junction nucleotides: 15. This CDR3 spans 19 amino acids. CDR3 sequence: CASSLLEWSGGHSYNEQFF. The CDR3 DNA reads TGTGCCAGCAGCCTCCTTGAATGGAGCGGGGGTCACTCCTACAATGAGCAGTTCTTC.